Presented here are 9 T cell receptor beta chains from one specimen sequenced in a study of blood T cell repertoires in COVID-19. Sequenced by immunoSEQ multiplex PCR; TCRdb stores in-frame clones only, minus some. Of 250,000 to 400,000 clones detected, 75% to 90% appear once; the ten largest clones hold 2.5% to 3.5%. Sequencing was done on a sample of peripheral blood. The receptors come from a woman under 40 with COVID-19, enrolled during active disease.

The count of this clone is one. V is TRBV28 and J is TRBJ1-2, with 7 bases aligning to TRBD1. The CDR3 runs 14 residues. V was clipped by 11 bases and J by 3 bases; unmatched bases: 12. In germline, CDR1 is MDHEN, CDR2 SYDVKM. DNA of the CDR3: TGTGCCGGTACGCCTGCCGGGACAGACTATGGCTACACCTTC. Encoded protein: CAGTPAGTDYGYTF.

CDR3 nucleotide sequence: TGCGCCAGCAGCCCACCGGGACACCTCACCGGGGAGCTGTTTTTT. Protein sequence: CASSPPGHLTGELFF. This chain links TRBV5-1 with TRBJ2-2, with a possible D match to TRBD1 (6 bases). Germline assignment: CDR1 SGHRS and CDR2 YFSETQ. V was clipped by 4 bases and J by 4 bases, with 14 bases between them. The CDR3 is 15 residues long.

The chain combines TRBV7-9 with TRBJ2-7; weak D call: TRBD2 (6 bases). Trimming stripped 5 bases from V and 2 bases from J, with 13 bases between. The CDR3 sequence is 14 residues long. Germline CDR1 and CDR2: SEHNR and FQNEAQ (reference sequence). The CDR3 sequence: CASSPSPSAYEQYF. The CDR3 coding sequence is TGTGCCAGCAGCCCCTCCCCTAGCGCCTACGAGCAGTACTTC.

The chain uses TRBV6-1 and TRBJ1-1; unclear D gene. Germline CDR1 and CDR2: MNHNS and SASEGT. V was trimmed by 2 bases and J by 10 bases, leaving 14 bases between them. CDR3 length equals 13 residues. The CDR3 DNA sequence: TGTGCCAGCAGTGAATTGGAGTGGCGGGGAGCTTTCTTT. Translation: CASSELEWRGAFF.

This clone was seen once. The genes are TRBV4-2 and TRBJ2-7, with a tentative D call TRBD2 (5 bases). The V and J ends lost 3 bases and 4 bases respectively, with 10 bases between them. The CDR3 runs to 13 residues. Germline V gene data show CDR1 as LGHNA and CDR2 as YNFKEQ. The CDR3: CASSHGESYEQYF. The CDR3 DNA follows: TGTGCCAGCAGCCACGGGGAGTCTTACGAGCAGTACTTC.

This chain links TRBV19 with TRBJ1-1, with 7 bases that match TRBD1. CDR1 is LNHDA and CDR2 is SQIVND in the germline V gene (reference sequence). The junction had 3 bases not matched to a gene; V was cut back by 5 bases and J by 3 bases. CDR3 length: 13 residues. The CDR3 reads CASSGTADTEAFF. Here the CDR3 DNA reads TGTGCCAGTAGTGGGACAGCGGACACTGAAGCTTTCTTT.

The chain recombines TRBV4-1 with TRBJ1-2; D not certain. The CDR3 length is 14 residues. Germline-derived CDR1 and CDR2 are MGHRA and YSYEKL. V lost 0 bases and J lost 5, with 10 bases in between. DNA of the CDR3: TGCGCCAGCAGCCAAGAAGAGGAGGGATATGGCTACACCTTC. It yields the protein CASSQEEEGYGYTF.

This clone was recorded only once. This sequence joins TRBV2 and TRBJ1-2; 9 nucleotides align to TRBD1. The germline V gene has CDR1 SNHLY and CDR2 FYNNEI. Losses at the gene ends were 7 bases for V and 8 bases for J; bases not matched to a gene: 11. The CDR3 extends over 14 amino acids. The CDR3 reads CASKSGTGLGGYTF. Here the CDR3 DNA reads TGTGCCAGCAAATCCGGGACAGGGCTAGGAGGCTACACCTTC.

This chain connects TRBV30 to TRBJ1-6; D is unresolved. The ends were cut back, 5 bases at V and 9 bases at J, with 11 bases in the middle. Per germline, CDR1 GTSNPN and CDR2 SVGIG (reference sequence). This CDR3 comprises 12 residues. CDR3 region: CAWDLEGSPLHF. For the CDR3, the DNA is TGTGCCTGGGACCTGGAGGGTTCACCCCTCCACTTT.